These T cell receptor beta chains were read from a single sample in a study of T cell repertoires in cytomegalovirus infection. Each CDR3 protein gets one entry after TCRdb re-called the reads with MiXCR. The top ten hold around 6.5% of the sample, which has 210,000 or so distinct CDR3 sequences, 6.5% seen once. The sample taken for sequencing was PBMCs. Source of these receptors: a human donor in good health (CMV status not recorded). Some clones in this sample may be carry-over from other donors' samples. Both conserved end residues are part of each CDR3. D genes are given only for firm matches. Clone size appears in some rows only: once, few, many, or a class for an expanded clone.

clone_size d_call j_call v_call cdr3_nt cdr3_aa
many NA TRBJ1-1 TRBV7-8 TGTGCCAGCAGATTCGACCGAGCCACTGAAGCTTTCTTT CASRFDRATEAFF
many TRBD1 TRBJ2-7 TRBV11-1 TGTGCCAGCAGGCGGACAGGATCAGGCGAGCAGTACTTC CASRRTGSGEQYF
NA NA TRBJ2-7 TRBV7-6 TGTGCCAGCAGCTCAAGACAGAGACAAAGCTCCTACGAGCAGTACTTC CASSSRQRQSSYEQYF
many NA TRBJ1-1 TRBV12-5 TGTGCTAGTGGTTTGGTACAAGGACTCTGGGCAGGGAGGGGCACTGAAGCTTTCTTT CASGLVQGLWAGRGTEAFF
few NA TRBJ2-7 TRBV5-1 TGCGCCAGCAGCTTGGGCGACCCAACCTACGAGCAGTACTTC CASSLGDPTYEQYF
many NA TRBJ2-7 TRBV7-2 TGTGCCAGCAGCCCTGGAGGAGCTTCCTACGAGCAGTACTTC CASSPGGASYEQYF
many TRBD1 TRBJ2-4 TRBV12-5 TGTGCTAGTGGTACCGGGACAGGGGGGTCCCTTACCAAAAACATTCAGTACTTC CASGTGTGGSLTKNIQYF
few TRBD1 TRBJ1-5 TRBV19 TGTGCCAGTAGTCCGGACAGGACCGATCAGCCCCAGCATTTT CASSPDRTDQPQHF
many NA TRBJ1-2 TRBV10-3 TGTGCCATCAGTACGACAGATCTTGGGCATGGCTACACCTTC CAISTTDLGHGYTF
many TRBD2 TRBJ2-7 TRBV6-2/TRBV6-3 TGTGCCAGCAGTTCGCTGATTGAATGGCGGGAGGACGAGCAGTACTTC CASSSLIEWREDEQYF
many NA TRBJ1-5 TRBV2 TGTGCCAGCAGCTCGGGAACCTGGGGGCAGCCCCAGCATTTT CASSSGTWGQPQHF
many TRBD2 TRBJ2-2 TRBV7-8 TGTGCCAGCAGCTTAAGTGTGGGGGGGGTATCCGGGGAGCTGTTTTTT CASSLSVGGVSGELFF
NA NA TRBJ2-7 TRBV5-1 TGCGCCAGCAGCTTGAAGATATCACCCTACGAGCAGTACTTC CASSLKISPYEQYF
many TRBD1 TRBJ1-2 TRBV7-2 TGTGCCAGCAGCTTAGCGACAGGGGGCGGTGGCTACACCTTC CASSLATGGGGYTF
many TRBD2 TRBJ2-1 TRBV7-6 TGTGCCAGCAGCTTGGGGAGGGCCTCATATAATGAGCAGTTCTTC CASSLGRASYNEQFF
NA NA TRBJ1-1 TRBV12-3/TRBV12-4 TGTGCCAGCAGCCCAACCTCGGGAGCCACTGAAGCTTTCTTT CASSPTSGATEAFF
many TRBD1 TRBJ1-6 TRBV11-2 TGTGCCAGCAGCTTAAGCCCGACAGGGGCACCCCTCCACTTT CASSLSPTGAPLHF
many TRBD2 TRBJ2-3 TRBV12-3/TRBV12-4 TGTGCCACCGGCCTCGGGAGGAGCACAGATACGCAGTATTTT CATGLGRSTDTQYF
many NA TRBJ1-5 TRBV15 TGTGCCACCAGCAGAGATGCGGCAGTCCCTGGGTCCGCTACTAATCAGCCCCAGCATTTT CATSRDAAVPGSATNQPQHF
many NA TRBJ1-2 TRBV9 TGTGCCAGCAGCGAGCCCCGGGGGGCTGATGGCTACACCTTC CASSEPRGADGYTF
many NA TRBJ1-1 TRBV4-1 TGCGCCAGCAGCCAAGAAATGAACACTGAAGCTTTCTTT CASSQEMNTEAFF
many NA TRBJ1-1 TRBV20-1 TGCAGTGCTAGAGATCTGGGGGGTGTCAGCACTGAAGCTTTCTTT CSARDLGGVSTEAFF
few NA TRBJ1-4 TRBV3-1 TGTGCCAGCAGCACGCAAGGAGGGATACCTAATGAAAAACTGTTTTTT CASSTQGGIPNEKLFF
many TRBD1 TRBJ1-1 TRBV7-2 TGTGCCAGCAGCTCGGACAGGGGGCTCGACACTGAAGCTTTCTTT CASSSDRGLDTEAFF
many NA TRBJ1-2 TRBV19 TGTGCCAGTAGTATCGGGGGATACAACTATGGCTACACCTTC CASSIGGYNYGYTF
many NA TRBJ2-7 TRBV6-2/TRBV6-3 TGTGCCATCCGTCGGCCGGGAGCCTACGAGCAGTACTTC CAIRRPGAYEQYF
many TRBD2 TRBJ2-6 TRBV2 TGTGCCAGCAGTGCTCTGCTAGCGGGGGTCTCTGGGGCCAACGTCCTGACTTTC CASSALLAGVSGANVLTF
many NA TRBJ1-1 TRBV27 TGTGCCAGCAGTTCCCGGGACCGAGGAGGAGGGACTGAAGCTTTCTTT CASSSRDRGGGTEAFF
many NA TRBJ2-1 TRBV7-6 TGTGCCAGCAGCTCATTGTTACTGTACAATGAGCAGTTCTTC CASSSLLLYNEQFF
NA NA TRBJ2-4 TRBV2 TGTGCCAGCAGGGCGGGACAGCGACTTTATGCCAAAAACATTCAGTACTTC CASRAGQRLYAKNIQYF
many TRBD2 TRBJ2-5 TRBV7-9 TGTGCCAGCAGCCCCCCACTTCGGGGGGGTCACGAAGAGACCCAGTACTTC CASSPPLRGGHEETQYF
many NA TRBJ2-1 TRBV12-3/TRBV12-4 TGTGCCAGCAGTCCTCTCTCTATGGGTGTCGAGCAGTTCTTC CASSPLSMGVEQFF
NA NA TRBJ1-2 TRBV28 TGTGCCAGCAGTTCCACCAGCCCCCGGGGCTACACCTTC CASSSTSPRGYTF
many NA TRBJ2-7 TRBV29-1 TGCAGCGTTGGCCTAAATTCGGGGGCCTTCTACGAGCAGTACTTC CSVGLNSGAFYEQYF
NA NA TRBJ1-5 TRBV12-3/TRBV12-4 TGTGCCAGCAGTTTAGGAGGGGGGGCTCAGCCCCAGCATTTT CASSLGGGAQPQHF
many TRBD1 TRBJ1-6 TRBV7-2 TGTGCCAGCAGCCCCGGACAGGGAGGGTCACCCCTCCACTTT CASSPGQGGSPLHF
few TRBD2 TRBJ2-1 TRBV20-1 TGCAGTGCTAGAGATCTAGCGGGGATTTACAATGAGCAGTTCTTC CSARDLAGIYNEQFF
many NA TRBJ1-5 TRBV19 TGTGCCAGTAGTAATAAGGTGGTACAGCCCCAGCATTTT CASSNKVVQPQHF
NA NA TRBJ2-7 TRBV20-1 TGCAGTGCTATTGGAGGTCCTGAGGGGGTCTTCTACGAGCAGTACTTC CSAIGGPEGVFYEQYF
few NA TRBJ2-5 TRBV10-3 TGTGCCATCAGTGAGTCGAGGGTCTACCAAGAGACCCAGTACTTC CAISESRVYQETQYF
many NA TRBJ1-3 TRBV10-3 TGTGCCATCAGTGAGTCGATCAACTCTGGAAACACCATATATTTT CAISESINSGNTIYF
NA TRBD2 TRBJ2-1 TRBV28 TGTGCCAGCAGCTCCACTAGCGGGGGTTCCTACAATGAGCAGTTCTTC CASSSTSGGSYNEQFF
many NA TRBJ1-4 TRBV4-1 TGCGCCAGCAGCCAAAAAACGGGGGCGGTAGCCGAGGAAAAACTGTTTTTT CASSQKTGAVAEEKLFF
many NA TRBJ1-5 TRBV6-2/TRBV6-3 TGTGCCAGCAGTCCCGTCGCGCGGGATCAGCCCCAGCATTTT CASSPVARDQPQHF
many TRBD1 TRBJ2-1 TRBV7-2 TGTGCCAGCAGCTTTTACCGGACAGGGCTCAATGAGCAGTTCTTC CASSFYRTGLNEQFF
many NA TRBJ2-3 TRBV29-1 TGCAGCGTTGAAAGTCGGAGGGGGGGACGAGATACGCAGTATTTT CSVESRRGGRDTQYF
many NA TRBJ2-4 TRBV5-1 TGCGCCAGCAGCGCTGACATGGGAAACATTCAGTACTTC CASSADMGNIQYF
many NA TRBJ2-5 TRBV28 TGTGCCAGCAGTACTCAAAGGGACGGACAAGAGACCCAGTACTTC CASSTQRDGQETQYF
many TRBD2 TRBJ2-1 TRBV5-4 TGTGCCAGCAGCTTGGTTCCTAGCGGGTGGGGTGAGCAGTTCTTC CASSLVPSGWGEQFF
NA NA TRBJ2-2 TRBV5-6 NA CASSFGPGITGELFF
many NA TRBJ1-6 TRBV20-1 TGCAGTGCTAGAGTTAAACGCGGGCGGTCCTATAATTCACCCCTCCACTTT CSARVKRGRSYNSPLHF
many NA TRBJ1-2 TRBV5-5 TGTGCCAGCAGCCCAGGCGGGGTCGCTGCCTATGGCTACACCTTC CASSPGGVAAYGYTF
many NA TRBJ2-5 TRBV7-2 TGTGCCAGCACTCCTCCCGGGGAGACCCAGTACTTC CASTPPGETQYF
many NA TRBJ1-1 TRBV28 TGTGCCAGCAGTTTATTATTGGGGGAAGCTTTCTTT CASSLLLGEAFF
many NA TRBJ2-1 TRBV6-2/TRBV6-3 TGTGCCAGCAGTTCCAGCAGGGTCTTGAGCAATGAGCAGTTCTTC CASSSSRVLSNEQFF